This TCR beta chain comes out of a study of blood T cell repertoires in COVID-19. Study in general: Donors in the United States, Italy and Spain gave samples during acute or convalescent COVID-19. Sample material is recorded as cDNA or gDNA derived from T cells, B-cell-depleted T cells, or PBMCs.

Donors in Cohort 3 who had recovered were those with two negative PCRs, healthcare professional clearance, or resolution of their symptoms. Profiled with immunoSEQ multiplex PCR; TCRdb holds only in-frame clones, not every one. The data hold about 210,000 clones, with about 85% observed a single time. This receptor was obtained from a man in his forties who had recovered from COVID-19. The sequenced sample consisted of PBMCs or T cells enriched from blood (not recorded which).

CDR3 loop: CASRRGGTQYF. As DNA, the CDR3 is TGTGCCAGTAGGCGAGGGGGGACCCAGTACTTC. This rearrangement joins TRBV19 to TRBJ2-5, with D tentatively TRBD1 (6 bases). The CDR3 contains 11 residues. Germline V gene sequence: CDR1 LNHDA, CDR2 SQIVND (reference sequence). The ends were cut back, 6 bases at V and 7 bases at J, with 9 bases in the middle.